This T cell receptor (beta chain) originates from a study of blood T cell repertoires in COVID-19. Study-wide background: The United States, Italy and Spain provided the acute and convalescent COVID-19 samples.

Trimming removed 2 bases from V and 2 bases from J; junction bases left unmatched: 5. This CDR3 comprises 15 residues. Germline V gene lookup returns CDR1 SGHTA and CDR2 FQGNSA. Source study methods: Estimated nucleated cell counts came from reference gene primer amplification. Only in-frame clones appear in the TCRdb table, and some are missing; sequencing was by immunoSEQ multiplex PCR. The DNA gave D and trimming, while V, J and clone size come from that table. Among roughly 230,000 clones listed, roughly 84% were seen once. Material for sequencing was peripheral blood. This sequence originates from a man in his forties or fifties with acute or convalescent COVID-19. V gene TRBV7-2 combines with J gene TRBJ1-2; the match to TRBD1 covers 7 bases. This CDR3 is CASSLSQGGNYGYTF. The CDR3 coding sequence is TGTGCCAGCAGCTTATCCCAGGGGGGAAACTATGGCTACACCTTC.